The rows below give T cell receptor beta chains drawn from one sample of a study of T cells in localized non-small cell lung cancer. Assay used: immunoSEQ multiplex PCR; TCRdb lists only in-frame clones, some missing. The sample consists of 50,000 to 70,000 clones, approximately 91% of them appearing once. The sequences come from peripheral blood, collected before any cancer treatment. These receptors were collected from a man aged 40 to 69 with stage I lung adenocarcinoma. The CDR3 runs from the conserved cysteine through the conserved F or W. The order of the fields is CDR3 DNA, CDR3 protein, J gene, V gene, D gene, clone size. The D gene is left open where the match is weak. The size of a clone is reported for some rows only, either as once, few or many, or as a class for expanded clones.

DNA: TGTGCCAGCAGTTGGGGGGCCAAAGCTTTCTTT; CDR3: CASSWGAKAFF; J: TRBJ1-1; V: TRBV27; D: NA; size: NA
DNA: TGTGCCAGCAGTGAAGCTGACACATACTACGAGCAGTACTTC; CDR3: CASSEADTYYEQYF; J: TRBJ2-7; V: TRBV6-1; D: NA; size: NA
DNA: TGCGCCAGCTCTTCGAGACAGGGGACAGATACGCAGTATTTT; CDR3: CASSSRQGTDTQYF; J: TRBJ2-3; V: TRBV5-1; D: TRBD1; size: NA
DNA: TGTGCCAGTAGTATCGGGCTAGCGGGAGCCGAGCAGTACTTC; CDR3: CASSIGLAGAEQYF; J: TRBJ2-7; V: TRBV19; D: TRBD2; size: few
DNA: TGCGCCAGCAAAAAGACGGGTGGGGGCACTGAAGCTTTCTTT; CDR3: CASKKTGGGTEAFF; J: TRBJ1-1; V: TRBV4-1; D: NA; size: NA
DNA: TGTGCCAGCAGCTCGAGTGGAGGAGGGGACGCTGAAGCTTTCTTT; CDR3: CASSSSGGGDAEAFF; J: TRBJ1-1; V: TRBV7-9; D: NA; size: few
DNA: TGTGCCAGCAGCCAACAATACACCCCCCTCGCCACGCTAGATACGCAGTATTTT; CDR3: CASSQQYTPLATLDTQYF; J: TRBJ2-3; V: TRBV4-2; D: NA; size: once
DNA: TGCAGCGGGGGGGACAGGGAGCAGTTCTTC; CDR3: CSGGDREQFF; J: TRBJ2-1; V: TRBV29-1; D: TRBD1; size: NA
DNA: TGTGCCAGTGCCCTATGGGAGGGCACTGAAGCTTTCTTT; CDR3: CASALWEGTEAFF; J: TRBJ1-1; V: TRBV19; D: NA; size: NA
DNA: TGTGCCAGCAGCTTACAGCTTGGCACTGCGAACACTGAAGCTTTCTTT; CDR3: CASSLQLGTANTEAFF; J: TRBJ1-1; V: TRBV7-2; D: NA; size: NA
DNA: TGTGCCAGCAGCCGACTTAATACAGATACGCAGTATTTT; CDR3: CASSRLNTDTQYF; J: TRBJ2-3; V: TRBV7-2; D: NA; size: NA
DNA: TGTGCCAGCAGCCTCCAGGACAGTAGACAAGAGACCCAGTACTTC; CDR3: CASSLQDSRQETQYF; J: TRBJ2-5; V: TRBV7-9; D: NA; size: NA
DNA: TGTGCCAGCAGTCAATATCGGGGAACAGGCTCTGGGGCCAACGTCCTGACTTTC; CDR3: CASSQYRGTGSGANVLTF; J: TRBJ2-6; V: TRBV5-4; D: NA; size: NA
DNA: TGTGCCAGCAGCTTTATGCCCCCACAGGGGGCAACTGAAGCTTTCTTT; CDR3: CASSFMPPQGATEAFF; J: TRBJ1-1; V: TRBV7-2; D: TRBD1; size: NA
DNA: TGTGCCAGCTCAATCGACAGGGGGTCCTCGGGCAATGAGCAGTTCTTC; CDR3: CASSIDRGSSGNEQFF; J: TRBJ2-1; V: TRBV18; D: TRBD1; size: NA
DNA: TGTGCCAGCTCACTGGGACAGGGGGTCCCCTACGAGCAGTACTTC; CDR3: CASSLGQGVPYEQYF; J: TRBJ2-7; V: TRBV18; D: TRBD1; size: NA
DNA: TGTGCCAGCAGCTTAGGACCGGGGACAGTCACAGATACGCAGTATTTT; CDR3: CASSLGPGTVTDTQYF; J: TRBJ2-3; V: TRBV7-9; D: TRBD1; size: NA
DNA: TGTGCCAGCAGTTTAGGGGCAGGGGGCCGGGAGACCCAGTACTTC; CDR3: CASSLGAGGRETQYF; J: TRBJ2-5; V: TRBV27; D: TRBD1; size: NA
DNA: TGCGCCAGCAGCTTTCGACTAGCGGAGAGCACAGATACGCAGTATTTT; CDR3: CASSFRLAESTDTQYF; J: TRBJ2-3; V: TRBV4-1; D: TRBD2; size: few
DNA: TGTGCCAGCAGCGTACACAGCGGCTCCTACAATGAGCAGTTCTTC; CDR3: CASSVHSGSYNEQFF; J: TRBJ2-1; V: TRBV9; D: NA; size: NA
DNA: TGTGCCAGCCGGATGCAGGGGGCGCGCGACGAGCAGTACTTC; CDR3: CASRMQGARDEQYF; J: TRBJ2-7; V: TRBV6-6; D: TRBD1; size: NA
DNA: TGTGCCAGCAGCTGGGGGGGGAAAAACATTCAGTACTTC; CDR3: CASSWGGKNIQYF; J: TRBJ2-4; V: TRBV28; D: TRBD2; size: NA
DNA: TGTGCCAGCAGTCCCGGGGCGCAGGGACAAGAGACCCAGTACTTC; CDR3: CASSPGAQGQETQYF; J: TRBJ2-5; V: TRBV27; D: NA; size: once
DNA: TGCGCCAGCAGCCCCGGGGCTAGCGGGGCCCAAGAGACCCAGTACTTC; CDR3: CASSPGASGAQETQYF; J: TRBJ2-5; V: TRBV4-1; D: TRBD2; size: NA
DNA: TGTGCCAGCAGTGAAATTTTCGGAAGCACTGAAGCTTTCTTT; CDR3: CASSEIFGSTEAFF; J: TRBJ1-1; V: TRBV6-1; D: NA; size: NA
DNA: TGTGCCAGCAGCTGGGGCAGGAACACTGAAGCTTTCTTT; CDR3: CASSWGRNTEAFF; J: TRBJ1-1; V: TRBV5-4; D: NA; size: NA
DNA: TGCGCCAGCAGCGAGGTGGAAAGGCAGTTCTTC; CDR3: CASSEVERQFF; J: TRBJ2-1; V: TRBV10-2; D: NA; size: NA
DNA: TGTGCCAGCAGCTTAGTCGGGGGGACTAGCGGGAGAGAGACCCAGTACTTC; CDR3: CASSLVGGTSGRETQYF; J: TRBJ2-5; V: TRBV7-2; D: TRBD2; size: few
DNA: TGCGCCAGCAGCCAAGATCTTAGGGGGAACACTGAAGCTTTCTTT; CDR3: CASSQDLRGNTEAFF; J: TRBJ1-1; V: TRBV4-3; D: NA; size: once
DNA: TGCGCCAGCAGTCATACAGGGGACTACACAGATACGCAGTATTTT; CDR3: CASSHTGDYTDTQYF; J: TRBJ2-3; V: TRBV23-1; D: NA; size: NA
DNA: TGTGCCAGCAGTTACTCGACAGGGAACTATGGCTACACCTTC; CDR3: CASSYSTGNYGYTF; J: TRBJ1-2; V: TRBV6-5; D: TRBD1; size: NA
DNA: TGTGCCAGCAGTTTAACGGTACCTAGCGGGAGAAATGAGCAGTTCTTC; CDR3: CASSLTVPSGRNEQFF; J: TRBJ2-1; V: TRBV28; D: TRBD2; size: NA
DNA: TGTGCCAGCGCGGCGATGGGCGGGGAGCTGTTTTTT; CDR3: CASAAMGGELFF; J: TRBJ2-2; V: TRBV2; D: NA; size: once
DNA: TGTGCCAGCATTTGGGCTGACGAGCAGTACTTC; CDR3: CASIWADEQYF; J: TRBJ2-7; V: TRBV6-5; D: NA; size: NA
DNA: TGTGCCACCAGCAGAGAGGCAGGGTGGGTAGAGACCCAGTACTTC; CDR3: CATSREAGWVETQYF; J: TRBJ2-5; V: TRBV15; D: NA; size: NA
DNA: TGCGCCAGCACCGACGGACTAGCGGGAGTCAAGAGCTCCTACGAGCAGTACTTC; CDR3: CASTDGLAGVKSSYEQYF; J: TRBJ2-7; V: TRBV5-1; D: TRBD2; size: NA
DNA: TGCGCCAGCAGTACCCCGAGGGTCAGGCTAGGGGACACCGGGGAGCTGTTTTTT; CDR3: CASSTPRVRLGDTGELFF; J: TRBJ2-2; V: TRBV10-2; D: NA; size: NA
DNA: TGTGCCAGTAGTATAGTATGGGACACCAGCCAAAATCAGCCCCAGCATTTT; CDR3: CASSIVWDTSQNQPQHF; J: TRBJ1-5; V: TRBV19; D: NA; size: NA
DNA: TGCGCCAGCAGTGGGAAAAAGACCTCCTACGAGCAGTACTTC; CDR3: CASSGKKTSYEQYF; J: TRBJ2-7; V: TRBV10-1; D: NA; size: NA
DNA: TGTGCCAGCAGTTACCCTCGGGACACTGAAGCTTTCTTT; CDR3: CASSYPRDTEAFF; J: TRBJ1-1; V: TRBV6-6; D: NA; size: NA
DNA: TGCGCCAGCAGCATTCGGGACAGGACACAAGAGACCCAGTACTTC; CDR3: CASSIRDRTQETQYF; J: TRBJ2-5; V: TRBV4-1; D: TRBD1; size: NA